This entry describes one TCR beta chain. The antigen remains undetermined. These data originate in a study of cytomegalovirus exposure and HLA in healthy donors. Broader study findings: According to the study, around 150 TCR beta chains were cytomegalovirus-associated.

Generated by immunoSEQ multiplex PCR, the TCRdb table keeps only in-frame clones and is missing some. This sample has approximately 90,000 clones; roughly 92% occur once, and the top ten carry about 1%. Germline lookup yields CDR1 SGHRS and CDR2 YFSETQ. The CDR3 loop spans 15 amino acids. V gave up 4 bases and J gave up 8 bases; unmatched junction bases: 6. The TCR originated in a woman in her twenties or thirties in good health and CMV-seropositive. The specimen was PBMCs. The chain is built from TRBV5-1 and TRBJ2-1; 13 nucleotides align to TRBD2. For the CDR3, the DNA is TGCGCCAGCAGCCCCACTAGCGGGAGGGGGGATGAGCAGTTCTTC. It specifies CASSPTSGRGDEQFF.